The clone carrying this T cell receptor (beta chain) turned up a few times. Its antigen remains unknown. These data originate in a study of naive and memory T cell subsets. Overall study results and limits: RNA-based TCR counts may shift with T cell activation and differentiation.

An equimolar mix of two oligonucleotides served as the beta constant-region primer for TRBC1 and TRBC2. The ligated cDNA underwent four PCR rounds using SP2 and nested alpha and beta constant-region primers. An oligonucleotide with the SP2 primer and a 12-nucleotide UMI was ligated to the cDNA 3' end. TCRdb called the UMI-ligation and nested PCR reads again in MiXCR, with one record for every CDR3 protein. Among just over 80,000 distinct CDR3 sequences listed, approximately 9.2% were seen once. Germline lookup yields CDR1 MGHRA and CDR2 YSYEKL. This CDR3 is built from 15 residues. Trimming took 0 bases from V and 6 from J, leaving 13 bases between them. CMV status came from CD4+ IFNgamma after overnight CMV lysate stimulation.

This clonotype originated in a human donor in good health. The sequencing sample was made of naive CD8+ T cells from blood. The chain recombines TRBV4-1 with TRBJ2-3; D may be TRBD1 (5 bases). The CDR3 is CASSQEGSWGDTQYF. The CDR3 DNA reads TGCGCCAGCAGCCAAGAGGGGTCCTGGGGCGATACGCAGTATTTT.